This entry features one TCR beta chain sequence. The target antigen is unknown. The record originates from a study of cytomegalovirus exposure and HLA in healthy donors. Study-wide findings and caveats: The dataset shows that most TCR sequences were rare, while some public TCRs occurred in many donors.

The CDR3 spans 16 residues. Germline loops: CDR1 SGHVS, CDR2 FQNEAQ. V shed 1 base and J 1 base; nucleotides not matched to a gene: 1. The protocol was immunoSEQ multiplex PCR, while the TCRdb copy is restricted to in-frame clones and leaves out a portion. This sample has around 300,000 clones, with approximately 91% found just once. The source is a young man in good health and CMV-seronegative. The gene calls are TRBV7-8 and TRBJ2-6, with 7 positions matching TRBD1. Source material: PBMCs. The CDR3 DNA follows: TGTGCCAGCAGCTTAGGACAGGGATCTGGGGCCAACGTCCTGACTTTC. Translating gives CASSLGQGSGANVLTF.